Each of the 2 T cell receptor beta chains below was sequenced from the same sample in a study of blood T cells in healthy people across ages (dated by TCRdb to the mid-2010s). Receptor amplification or capture employed 5' RACE. The sample was run on an Illumina HiSeq 2500. The second PCR ran for roughly 7 to 12 cycles and used a J-beta primer mix along with a sample-barcoded 5' primer. TCRdb trimmed the raw reads at Q25, called clones with MiXCR and kept productive beta chains. CDR3 protein duplicates are merged, each entry listing the most common genes and DNA. The sample table contains 630,000 or so distinct CDR3 sequences; only one count was recorded for about 30% of them. The leading ten clones occupy approximately 14% of the sample. The sample consisted of blood. The receptors were sampled from a woman aged 80 or older in good health.

This chain connects TRBV6-6 to TRBJ1-6; D gene unclear. This CDR3 has 12 amino acids. V was shortened by 8 bases and J by 8 bases, with 10 bases between the two germline ends. Per the germline V gene, CDR1 is MNHNY and CDR2 is SVGAGI (reference sequence). The CDR3 bases are TGTGCCAGCTGCCTCACAGATTCACCCCTCCACTTT. Residues: CASCLTDSPLHF.

This clonotype was counted at least ten times. V gene TRBV15 combines with J gene TRBJ2-7; 14 bases map to TRBD2. Germline trimming cut 1 base from V and 6 bases from J; bases unmatched to any gene: 8. CDR1 and CDR2 (germline): LNHNV, YYDKDF (reference sequence). This CDR3 is built from 17 residues. For the CDR3, the DNA is TGTGCCACCAGCAGAGCAGGACTAGCGGGGGGTGTTCGCGAGCAGTACTTC. Protein product: CATSRAGLAGGVREQYF.